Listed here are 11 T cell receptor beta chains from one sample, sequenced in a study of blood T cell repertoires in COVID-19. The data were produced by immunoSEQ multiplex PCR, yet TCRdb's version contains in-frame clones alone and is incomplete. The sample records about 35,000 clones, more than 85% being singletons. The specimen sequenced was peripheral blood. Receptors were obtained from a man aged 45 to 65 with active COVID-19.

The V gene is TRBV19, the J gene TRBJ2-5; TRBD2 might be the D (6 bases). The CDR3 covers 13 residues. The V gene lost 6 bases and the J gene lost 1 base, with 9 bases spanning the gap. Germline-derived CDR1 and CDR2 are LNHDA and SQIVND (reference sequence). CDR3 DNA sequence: TGTGCCAGTAGCGGGACTTCCCAAGAGACCCAGTACTTC. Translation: CASSGTSQETQYF.

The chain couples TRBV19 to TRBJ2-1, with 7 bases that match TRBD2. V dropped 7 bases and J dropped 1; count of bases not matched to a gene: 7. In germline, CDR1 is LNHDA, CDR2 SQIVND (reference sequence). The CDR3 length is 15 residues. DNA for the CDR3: TGTGCCAGTAACCGCGACGGGGGGTCCTACAATGAGCAGTTCTTC. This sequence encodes CASNRDGGSYNEQFF. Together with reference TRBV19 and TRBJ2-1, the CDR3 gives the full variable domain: DGGITQSPKYLFRKEGQNVTLSCEQNLNHDAMYWYRQDPGQGLRLIYYSQIVNDFQKGDIAEGYSVSREKKESFPLTVTSAQKNPTAFYLCASNRDGGSYNEQFFGPGTRLTVL.

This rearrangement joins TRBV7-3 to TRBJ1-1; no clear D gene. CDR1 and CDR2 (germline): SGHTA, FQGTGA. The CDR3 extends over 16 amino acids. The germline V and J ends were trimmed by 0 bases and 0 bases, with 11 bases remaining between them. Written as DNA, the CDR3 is TGTGCCAGCAGCTTAACGGTGGGCACGGTGAACACTGAAGCTTTCTTT. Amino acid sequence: CASSLTVGTVNTEAFF.

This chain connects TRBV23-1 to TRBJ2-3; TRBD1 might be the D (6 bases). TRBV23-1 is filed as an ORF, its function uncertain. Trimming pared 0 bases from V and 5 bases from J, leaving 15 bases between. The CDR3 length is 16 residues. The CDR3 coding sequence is TGCGCCAGCAGTCAATCACGGAAAGGGGGAGAAGATACGCAGTATTTT. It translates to CASSQSRKGGEDTQYF.

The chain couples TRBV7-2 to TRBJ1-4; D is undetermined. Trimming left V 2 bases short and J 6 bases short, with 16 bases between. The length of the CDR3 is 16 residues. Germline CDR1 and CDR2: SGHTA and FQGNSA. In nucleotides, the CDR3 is TGTGCCAGCAGCTTACCTAGAGGGCGCTCGGATGAAAAACTGTTTTTT. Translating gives CASSLPRGRSDEKLFF.

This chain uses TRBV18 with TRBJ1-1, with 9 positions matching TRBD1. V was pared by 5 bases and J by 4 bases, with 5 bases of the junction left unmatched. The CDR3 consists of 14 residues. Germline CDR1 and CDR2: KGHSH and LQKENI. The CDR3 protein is CASSTGGLSTEAFF. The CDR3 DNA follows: TGTGCCAGCTCAACAGGGGGCTTGAGCACTGAAGCTTTCTTT.

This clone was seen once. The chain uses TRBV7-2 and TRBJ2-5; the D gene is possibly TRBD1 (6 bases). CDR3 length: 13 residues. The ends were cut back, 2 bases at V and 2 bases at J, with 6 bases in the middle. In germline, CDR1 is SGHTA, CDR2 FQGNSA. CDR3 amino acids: CASSLQGQETQYF. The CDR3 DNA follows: TGTGCCAGCAGCTTACAGGGGCAAGAGACCCAGTACTTC.

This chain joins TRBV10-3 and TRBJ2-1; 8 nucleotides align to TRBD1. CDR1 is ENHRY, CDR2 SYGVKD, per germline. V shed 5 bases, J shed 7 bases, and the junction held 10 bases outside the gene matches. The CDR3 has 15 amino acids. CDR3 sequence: CAISPGQGARNEQFF. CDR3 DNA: TGTGCCATCAGTCCGGGGCAGGGGGCACGAAATGAGCAGTTCTTC.

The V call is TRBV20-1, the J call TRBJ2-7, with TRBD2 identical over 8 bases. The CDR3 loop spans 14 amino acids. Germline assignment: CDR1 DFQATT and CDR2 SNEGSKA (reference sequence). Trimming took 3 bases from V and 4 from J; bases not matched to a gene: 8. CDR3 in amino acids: CSASSGTRVYEQYF. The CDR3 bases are TGCAGTGCTAGTTCCGGGACTAGAGTATACGAGCAGTACTTC.

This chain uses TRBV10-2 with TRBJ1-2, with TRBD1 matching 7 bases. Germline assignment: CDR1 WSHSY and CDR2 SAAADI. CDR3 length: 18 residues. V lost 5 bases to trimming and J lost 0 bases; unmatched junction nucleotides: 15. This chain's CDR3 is CASSRIGTADDSNYGYTF. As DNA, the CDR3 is TGCGCCAGCAGTAGAATAGGGACAGCGGACGATTCTAACTATGGCTACACCTTC.

This chain's CDR3 is CASSPRTGGTVPSGANVLTF. The CDR3 nucleotides read TGCGCCAGCAGCCCTAGGACAGGGGGCACTGTCCCTTCTGGGGCCAACGTCCTGACTTTC. The chain is built from TRBV5-1 and TRBJ2-6, with 11 bases lining up with TRBD1. CDR1 and CDR2 from the germline V gene are SGHRS and YFSETQ. The CDR3 runs 20 residues. The ends lost 4 bases at V and 1 base at J; junction bases unmatched: 13.